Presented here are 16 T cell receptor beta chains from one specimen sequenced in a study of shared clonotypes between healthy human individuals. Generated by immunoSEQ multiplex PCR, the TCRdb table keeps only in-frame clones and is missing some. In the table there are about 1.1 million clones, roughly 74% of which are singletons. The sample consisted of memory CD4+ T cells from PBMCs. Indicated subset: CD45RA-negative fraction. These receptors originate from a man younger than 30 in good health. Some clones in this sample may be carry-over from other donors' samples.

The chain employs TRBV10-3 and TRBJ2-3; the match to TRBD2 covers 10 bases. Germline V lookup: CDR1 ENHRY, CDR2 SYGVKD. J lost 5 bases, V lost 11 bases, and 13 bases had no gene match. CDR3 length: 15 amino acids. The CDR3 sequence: CAANIAGGFRDTQYF. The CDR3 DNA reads TGTGCCGCCAATATAGCGGGAGGTTTCAGAGATACGCAGTATTTT.

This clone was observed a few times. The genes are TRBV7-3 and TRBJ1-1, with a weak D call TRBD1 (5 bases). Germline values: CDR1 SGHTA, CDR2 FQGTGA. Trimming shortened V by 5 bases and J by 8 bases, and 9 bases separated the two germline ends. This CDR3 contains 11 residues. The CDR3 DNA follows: TGTGCCAGCAGCGGACCAGGGGAAGCTTTCTTT. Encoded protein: CASSGPGEAFF.

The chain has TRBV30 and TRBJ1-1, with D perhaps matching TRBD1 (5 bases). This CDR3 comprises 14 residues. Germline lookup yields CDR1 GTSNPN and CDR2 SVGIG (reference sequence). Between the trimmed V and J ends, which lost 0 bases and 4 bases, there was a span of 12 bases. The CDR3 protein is CAWSVGVGSTEAFF. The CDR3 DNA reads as TGTGCCTGGAGTGTGGGGGTGGGGAGCACTGAAGCTTTCTTT.

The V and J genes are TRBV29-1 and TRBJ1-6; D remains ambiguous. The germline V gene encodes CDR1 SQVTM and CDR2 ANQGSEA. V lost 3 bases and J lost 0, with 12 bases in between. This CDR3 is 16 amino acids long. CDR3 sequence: CSVDFAKSSYNSPLHF. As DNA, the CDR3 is TGCAGCGTTGATTTTGCGAAAAGCTCCTATAATTCACCCCTCCACTTT. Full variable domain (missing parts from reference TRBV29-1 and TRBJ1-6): SAVISQKPSRDICQRGTSLTIQCQVDSQVTMMFWYRQQPGQSLTLIATANQGSEATYESGFVIDKFPISRPNLTFSTLTVSNMSPEDSSIYLCSVDFAKSSYNSPLHFGNGTRLTVT.

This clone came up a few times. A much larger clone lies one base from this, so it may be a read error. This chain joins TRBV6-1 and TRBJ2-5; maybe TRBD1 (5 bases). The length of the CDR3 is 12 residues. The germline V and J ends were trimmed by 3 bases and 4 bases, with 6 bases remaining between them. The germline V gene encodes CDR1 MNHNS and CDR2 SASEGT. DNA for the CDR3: TGTGCCAGCAGTGACAGGGTAGAGACCCAGTACTTC. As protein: CASSDRVETQYF.

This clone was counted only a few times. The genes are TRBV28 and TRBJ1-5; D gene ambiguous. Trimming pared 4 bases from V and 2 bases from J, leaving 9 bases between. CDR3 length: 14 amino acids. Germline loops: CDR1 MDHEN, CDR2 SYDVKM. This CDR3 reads CASSWYGCNQPQHF. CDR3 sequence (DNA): TGTGCCAGCAGTTGGTACGGCTGCAATCAGCCCCAGCATTTT.

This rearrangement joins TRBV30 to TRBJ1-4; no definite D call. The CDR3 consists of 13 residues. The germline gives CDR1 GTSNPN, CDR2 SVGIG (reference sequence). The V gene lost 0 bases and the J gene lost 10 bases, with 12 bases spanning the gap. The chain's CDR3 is CAWSVLRDGKLFF. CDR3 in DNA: TGTGCCTGGAGTGTACTAAGGGATGGAAAACTGTTTTTT.

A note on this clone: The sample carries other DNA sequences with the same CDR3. The CDR3 reads CASSGGATNEKLFF. DNA of the CDR3: TGTGCCAGCAGTGGGGGAGCGACTAATGAAAAACTGTTTTTT. This chain connects TRBV6-6 to TRBJ1-4, with TRBD1 as a possible D gene (5 bases). Looked up from germline, CDR1 is MNHNY and CDR2 is SVGAGI (reference sequence). This CDR3 is 14 amino acids long. The germline V and J ends were trimmed by 5 bases and 2 bases, with 9 bases remaining between them.

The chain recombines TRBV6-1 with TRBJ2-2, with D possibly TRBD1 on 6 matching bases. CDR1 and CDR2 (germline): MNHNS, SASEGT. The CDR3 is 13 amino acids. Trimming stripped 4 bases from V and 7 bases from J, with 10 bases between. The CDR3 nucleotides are TGTGCCAGCAGTGGACAGGCGGACGGGGAGCTGTTTTTT. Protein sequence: CASSGQADGELFF.

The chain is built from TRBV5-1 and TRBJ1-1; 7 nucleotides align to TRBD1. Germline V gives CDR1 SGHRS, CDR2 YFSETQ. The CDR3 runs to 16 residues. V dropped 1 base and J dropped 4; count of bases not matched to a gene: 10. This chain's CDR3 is CASSLSLYRGVTEAFF. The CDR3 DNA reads TGCGCCAGCAGCTTGTCCCTTTACAGGGGAGTCACTGAAGCTTTCTTT.

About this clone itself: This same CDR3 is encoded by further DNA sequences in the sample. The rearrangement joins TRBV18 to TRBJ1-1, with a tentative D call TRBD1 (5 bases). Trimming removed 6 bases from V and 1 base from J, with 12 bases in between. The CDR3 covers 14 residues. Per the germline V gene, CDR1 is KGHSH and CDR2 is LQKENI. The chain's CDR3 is CASSLGQGNTEAFF. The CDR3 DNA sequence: TGTGCCAGCTCCCTTGGCCAGGGGAACACTGAAGCTTTCTTT.

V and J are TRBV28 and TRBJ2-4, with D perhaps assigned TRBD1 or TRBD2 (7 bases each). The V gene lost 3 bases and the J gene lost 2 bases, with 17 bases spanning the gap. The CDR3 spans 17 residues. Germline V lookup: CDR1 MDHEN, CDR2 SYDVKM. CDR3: CASSFSGGVLTKNIQYF. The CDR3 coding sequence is TGTGCCAGCAGTTTTTCAGGGGGGGTGCTTACCAAAAACATTCAGTACTTC.

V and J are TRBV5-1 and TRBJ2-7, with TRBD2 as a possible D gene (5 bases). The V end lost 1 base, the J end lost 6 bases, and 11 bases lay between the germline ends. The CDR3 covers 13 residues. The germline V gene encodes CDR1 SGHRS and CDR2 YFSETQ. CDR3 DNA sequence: TGCGCCAGCAGCTTGTTTGTTGAGGGCGAGCAGTACTTC. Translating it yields CASSLFVEGEQYF.

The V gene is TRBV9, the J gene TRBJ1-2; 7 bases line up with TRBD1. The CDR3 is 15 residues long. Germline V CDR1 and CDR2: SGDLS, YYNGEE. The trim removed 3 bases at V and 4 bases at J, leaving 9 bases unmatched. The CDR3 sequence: CASSGSTGLFYGYTF. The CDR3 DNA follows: TGTGCCAGCAGCGGCTCGACAGGGCTTTTCTATGGCTACACCTTC.

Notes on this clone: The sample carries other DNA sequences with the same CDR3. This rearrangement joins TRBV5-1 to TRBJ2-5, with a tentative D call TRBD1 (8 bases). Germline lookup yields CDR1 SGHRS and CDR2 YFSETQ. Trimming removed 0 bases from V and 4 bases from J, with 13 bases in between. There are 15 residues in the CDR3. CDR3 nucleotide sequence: TGCGCCAGCAGCTTGGCAGGGGGCGGGAGAGAGACCCAGTACTTC. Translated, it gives CASSLAGGGRETQYF.

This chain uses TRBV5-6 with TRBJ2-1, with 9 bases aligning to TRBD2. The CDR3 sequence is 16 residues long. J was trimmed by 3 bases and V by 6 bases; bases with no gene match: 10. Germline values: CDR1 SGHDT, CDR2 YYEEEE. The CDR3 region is CASTSSASGIYNEQFF. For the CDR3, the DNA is TGTGCCAGCACATCGTCCGCTAGCGGGATCTACAATGAGCAGTTCTTC.